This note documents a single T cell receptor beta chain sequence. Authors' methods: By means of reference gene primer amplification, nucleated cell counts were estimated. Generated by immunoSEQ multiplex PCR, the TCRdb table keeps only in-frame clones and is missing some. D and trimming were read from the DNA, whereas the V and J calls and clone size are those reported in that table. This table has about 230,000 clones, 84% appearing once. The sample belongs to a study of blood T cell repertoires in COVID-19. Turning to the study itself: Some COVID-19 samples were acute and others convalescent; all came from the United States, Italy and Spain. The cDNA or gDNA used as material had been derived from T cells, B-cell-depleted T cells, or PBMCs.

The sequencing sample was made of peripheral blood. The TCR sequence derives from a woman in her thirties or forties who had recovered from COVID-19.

Here the CDR3 reads CSVELSDTQYF. CDR3 in DNA: TGCAGCGTTGAATTATCGGATACGCAGTATTTT. The chain joins TRBV29-1 to TRBJ2-3; D is unclear. V was cut by 2 bases and J by 6 bases, with 6 bases left in between. This CDR3 region has 11 residues. The V gene's germline CDR1 is SQVTM and CDR2 ANQGSEA.